This T cell receptor beta chain is drawn from a study of cytomegalovirus exposure and HLA in healthy donors (dated by TCRdb to 2017 to 2019). About the full investigation: An earlier analysis of roughly 570 of the donors reported 250 to 300 Gb of sequence data and around 100 million unique TCR beta sequences obtained from some 200 million T cells. Roughly 320 gigabases of sequencing data and around 85 million unique TCR sequences made up an early release that covered approximately 620 HLA-typed donors. The genetic ancestry cluster associated with self-reported Caucasian donors included 70% to 85% of the 398 genotyped donors. The aim of the study was to test whether cataloging public T cell receptors could identify signatures of past pathogen exposure. The T cell repertoires of 550 to 850 subjects were profiled by immunosequencing and related to cytomegalovirus serostatus. In addition to the first cohort of several hundred subjects, a separate validation cohort of approximately 120 different subjects was used. High-throughput TCR immunosequencing, statistical association of individual TCRs with disease status, and machine learning were combined to predict cytomegalovirus infection status. A later analysis re-analyzed previously published TCR beta repertoires from roughly 690 donors and added high-resolution HLA genotyping to study TCR occurrence patterns. Rather than using new phenotypic data, the later analysis identified candidate immune exposures from TCR beta sequences and from how often those sequences occurred across donors. In an earlier analysis of several hundred of the donors, high-throughput TCR beta sequencing was used to judge whether each TCR beta V gene segment behaved as functional or pseudogenic. Donor age, sex, ethnicity and CMV serostatus were collected together with the repertoire data. A later genetic analysis used genome-wide SNP genotypes for about 65% of the roughly 700 donors, treating that subset as a discovery cohort. All discovery cohort repertoires had been generated using a single sequencing platform. HLA typing included class I and class II loci at four-digit resolution. The number of typed donors differed by locus: roughly 620-630 for A, B, C, DRB1 and DQB1; approximately 520 for DQA1; 606 for DPA1; and around 470 for DPB1. Four to six DR-DQ haplotypes were handled as single units for association and clustering, since linkage in the cohort was strong. Across roughly 420 genotyped donors of the cohort, an average of roughly 250,000 unique TCR beta nucleotide sequences per donor were sequenced, and roughly 20% of those sequences were non-productive.

Taken from the germline V gene (reference sequence), the CDR1 and CDR2 loops are SGHKS and YYEKEE. V trim: 4 bases; J trim: 6 bases; unmatched bases: 13. Taken from cysteine to phenylalanine, the CDR3 has 15 residues. Only the CDR3 portion is preserved as DNA: 45 bases, with reading frame beginning at the first base. Library prep was done by the immunoSEQ multiplex PCR assay. For the multiplex PCR, a mixture combining 60 forward primers for TCR Vbeta segments and 13 reverse primers for TCR Jbeta segments was used. The CDR3 region of rearranged TCR beta genes was amplified from genomic DNA with a multiplex PCR assay. The amplified TCR beta libraries were sequenced on the Illumina HiSeq System as 87-base-pair reads. In the original analysis: A later analysis counted 65 million to 90 million unique TCR beta chains across the 666 repertoires, and some 12 million of these chains were shared by at least two donors. To remove PCR and sequencing errors, raw reads were error-corrected and collapsed into unique sequences using a nearest-neighbor algorithm that merged closely related sequences. CDR3 sequences were aligned to IMGT reference sequences to assign V, D and J gene segments. For a sequence to be retained, a match of at least six nucleotides was required to both a V gene segment and a J gene segment. Rearrangements were called productive when the CDR3 lacked stop codons and stayed in frame with V and J; all others were non-productive. Following IMGT convention, CDR3 was defined as the stretch from the second conserved V-encoded cysteine up to the conserved J-encoded phenylalanine. The earlier analysis of about 610 of the donors excluded any sequence lacking an unambiguous match to a single V gene segment. In an earlier analysis of several hundred of the donors, V segments were called functional above 56.7% productive rearrangements and were called segregating when the between-donor standard deviation exceeded 5%. A statistical classification framework was developed to diagnose cytomegalovirus status using the catalog of TCR beta chain sequences. In a later analysis, V and J genes were assigned by comparing TCR nucleotide sequences against IMGT/GENE-DB human TR gene sequences. In a later analysis, CDR3 sequences and most-parsimonious VDJ recombination scenarios were assigned using the TCRdist pipeline. In a later analysis, every TCR beta chain was defined by the combination of its CDR3 amino acid sequence and its V-gene family, and reads without a unique V-gene family were dropped. In a later analysis, 500 to 650 highly shared, low-generation-probability nucleotide sequences were removed to address suspected cross-contamination and a sequencing artifact. For each public chain, a later analysis derived a clonal expansion index from normalized ranks of inferred template counts within each repertoire. In a later analysis, generation probabilities were computed with a VDJ recombination model fitted to out-of-frame rearrangements, and the resulting probabilities were checked against IGoR. In a later analysis, hypergeometric tests were used to score TCR-TCR, TCR-HLA and TCR-CMV co-occurrence, with a repertoire-size bias correction applied to TCR pairs. To estimate false discovery rates, a later analysis permuted the HLA or CMV assignments 20 times. A later analysis grouped co-occurring TCRs with DBSCAN, adding TCRdist sequence similarity when clustering within HLA-allele-positive subsets. Co-occurrence clustering excluded repertoires with fewer than 30,000 or more than 120,000 public chains, plus five with anomalous nucleotide sharing. The source is immuneACCESS, and TCRdb retained only in-frame sequences with V and J called. Part of the clones is not carried over; for the studies checked, unresolved V genes explain less than half of this, and the remainder is unexplained. The V and J calls and clone size are taken from that table; D and trimming were inferred from the DNA. In all, the sample holds about 130,000 clones, and 80% of those were seen once. Clones ranked in the top ten supply 4% of the sample.

For this clone: Its antigen target is currently unknown. Nothing much larger sits one base from this clone, and base qualities are not available.

The study at large found these results: Some IMGT-functional V segments, including TRBV6-2 and TRBV6-3, could not be told apart with the 87-base-pair reads, so those segments were excluded. Seventeen rarely observed V segments, including chromosome 9 orphons, were excluded from the earlier analysis of just under 600 of the donors because counts were too low. Several of the top co-occurrence clusters appeared to be linked to parvovirus B19, influenza, CMV and Epstein-Barr virus, according to a later analysis. This cohort had only TCR beta chains sequenced, and the lack of alpha or paired-chain data limited which features could be detected. Specific HLA alleles were associated with more than 15,000 TCR beta sequences at a false discovery rate of 0.05 in a later analysis. The study gave a list of 150 to 200 TCR beta chains associated with cytomegalovirus. In an earlier analysis of some 540 of the donors, most TCR beta V segments appeared in productive rearrangements about 87% or about 30% of the time, broadly matching IMGT annotations. Because HLA typing was missing for some donors at each locus, association tests included only the typed subset. For the cohort, immune exposure information was limited to CMV serostatus. It was suggested by the authors that the approach could potentially be generalized to other disease states and immunological phenotypes. Assigning TCR associations to individual alleles was difficult when HLA alleles, especially DR and DQ, strongly co-occurred. In a later analysis, HLA-associated TCR beta chains were found to be more clonally expanded and to have lower generation probabilities than equally common non-associated chains. Roughly uniform sequencing depth across donors was assumed in presence/absence analyses, although this assumption may not hold. In a later analysis, most CMV-associated TCR beta chains were found to appear HLA-restricted, with HLA associations seemingly driven largely by CMV exposure. In a later analysis, the rate of TCR association differed among HLA loci, with DRB1 alleles having the most associated TCRs and HLA-C alleles having the fewest. In both the original and validation cohorts, the classifier was reported to diagnose cytomegalovirus status with high specificity and sensitivity. A later genetic analysis associated a missense DCLRE1C variant with V-gene and J-gene trimming of TCR beta chains, and an independent cohort replicated the association. Linkage disequilibrium might explain the correlated functional status among segregating V segments, but an unknown experimental factor could not be ruled out. A further reported finding was that TCR beta sequences accurately predicted the HLA-A and HLA-B alleles for most subjects in the first cohort. Most TCR sequences were observed very rarely across donors, whereas some public TCRs were present in many individuals. A few of the identified cytomegalovirus-associated TCR beta chains were confirmed in vitro to be specific for cytomegalovirus antigens. A group of highly shared sequence variants was considered likely to be a technical artifact of the sequencing pipeline. Compared with the approximately 600-donor mean, donors in an Asian-associated ancestry cluster had fewer N-insertions in productive TCRs, according to a later genetic analysis.

The cohort was made up of roughly 670 healthy bone marrow donors. All cohort members were sampled while nominally healthy, although unrecorded immune exposures were likely present. The donor was CMV seronegative and belonged to the group of 352 seronegative cohort members. A peripheral blood sample was provided by each donor, and peripheral blood mononuclear cells were used for TCR beta sequencing. Genomic DNA extraction from the blood cell samples was performed with the Qiagen DNeasy Blood Extraction Kit. The specimen was PBMCs. Recombination linked TRBV5-5 to TRBJ2-7, and 7 junctional nucleotides match TRBD2. This TCR was sampled from a woman aged 40 to 50 in good health and CMV-seronegative. CDR3 protein: CASSPPAAGVREQYF. The nucleotide sequence reads TGTGCCAGCAGCCCCCCCGCGGCGGGAGTCCGCGAGCAGTACTTC.